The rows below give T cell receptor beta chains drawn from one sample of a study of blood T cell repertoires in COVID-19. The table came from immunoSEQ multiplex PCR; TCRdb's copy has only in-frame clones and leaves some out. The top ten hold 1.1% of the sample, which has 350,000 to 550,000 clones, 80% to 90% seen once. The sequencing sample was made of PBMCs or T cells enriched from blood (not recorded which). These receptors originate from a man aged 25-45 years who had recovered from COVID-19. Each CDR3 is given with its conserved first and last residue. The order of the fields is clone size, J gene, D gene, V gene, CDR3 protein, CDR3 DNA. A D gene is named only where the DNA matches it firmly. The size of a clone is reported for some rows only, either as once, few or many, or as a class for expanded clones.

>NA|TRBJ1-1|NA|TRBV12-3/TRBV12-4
CASSFGLNTEAFF
TGTGCCAGCAGTTTTGGCCTGAACACTGAAGCTTTCTTT
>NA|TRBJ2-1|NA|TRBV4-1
CASSEAAVAGFNEQFF
TGCGCCAGCAGCGAGGCCGCTGTTGCGGGTTTCAATGAGCAGTTCTTC
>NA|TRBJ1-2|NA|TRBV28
CASSLYGDGYTF
TGTGCCAGCAGTTTATACGGGGATGGCTACACCTTC
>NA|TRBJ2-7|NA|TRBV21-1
CASQTGVGYEQYF
TGTGCCAGCCAGACAGGGGTAGGCTACGAGCAGTACTTC
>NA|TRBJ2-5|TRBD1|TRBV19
CASSGTGGETQYF
TGTGCCAGTAGTGGGACAGGAGGGGAGACCCAGTACTTC
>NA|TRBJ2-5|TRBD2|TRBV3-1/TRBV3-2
CASSQAGGRGETQYF
TGTGCCAGCAGCCAGGCGGGAGGGAGGGGAGAGACCCAGTACTTC
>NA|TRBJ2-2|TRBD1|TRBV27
CASNRQGANTGELFF
TGTGCCAGCAACAGACAGGGAGCGAACACCGGGGAGCTGTTTTTT
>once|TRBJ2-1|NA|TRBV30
CASQVAYEQFF
TGTGCCTCTCAGGTGGCTTATGAGCAGTTCTTC
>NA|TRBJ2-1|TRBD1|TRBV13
CASSLGLVGTAPFSYNEQFF
TGTGCCAGCAGCTTAGGCCTAGTAGGGACAGCTCCTTTCTCCTACAATGAGCAGTTCTTC
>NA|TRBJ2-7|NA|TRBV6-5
CASSQPGQVYEQYF
TGTGCCAGCAGTCAACCGGGACAAGTCTACGAGCAGTACTTC
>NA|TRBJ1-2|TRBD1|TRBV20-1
CSAGDRDGYTF
TGCAGTGCTGGGGACAGGGATGGCTACACCTTC
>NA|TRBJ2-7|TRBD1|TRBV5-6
CASSLAGQGDYEQYF
TGTGCCAGCAGCTTGGCCGGACAGGGGGATTACGAGCAGTACTTC
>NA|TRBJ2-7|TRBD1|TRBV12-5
CASGWGQHEQYF
TGTGCTAGTGGTTGGGGACAGCACGAGCAGTACTTC
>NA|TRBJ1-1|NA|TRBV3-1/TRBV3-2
CASSLSGAGTEAFF
TGTGCCAGCAGCCTGAGCGGGGCCGGCACTGAAGCTTTCTTT
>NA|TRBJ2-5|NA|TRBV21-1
CASSKGGTGDETQYF
TGTGCCAGCAGCAAAGGGGGGACAGGGGATGAGACCCAGTACTTC
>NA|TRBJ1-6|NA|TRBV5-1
CASSLDGSYNSPLHF
TGCGCCAGCAGCTTGGACGGTAGCTATAATTCACCCCTCCACTTT
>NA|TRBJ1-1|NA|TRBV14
CASSQDFRGTEAFF
TGTGCCAGCAGCCAAGACTTTCGAGGGACTGAAGCTTTCTTT